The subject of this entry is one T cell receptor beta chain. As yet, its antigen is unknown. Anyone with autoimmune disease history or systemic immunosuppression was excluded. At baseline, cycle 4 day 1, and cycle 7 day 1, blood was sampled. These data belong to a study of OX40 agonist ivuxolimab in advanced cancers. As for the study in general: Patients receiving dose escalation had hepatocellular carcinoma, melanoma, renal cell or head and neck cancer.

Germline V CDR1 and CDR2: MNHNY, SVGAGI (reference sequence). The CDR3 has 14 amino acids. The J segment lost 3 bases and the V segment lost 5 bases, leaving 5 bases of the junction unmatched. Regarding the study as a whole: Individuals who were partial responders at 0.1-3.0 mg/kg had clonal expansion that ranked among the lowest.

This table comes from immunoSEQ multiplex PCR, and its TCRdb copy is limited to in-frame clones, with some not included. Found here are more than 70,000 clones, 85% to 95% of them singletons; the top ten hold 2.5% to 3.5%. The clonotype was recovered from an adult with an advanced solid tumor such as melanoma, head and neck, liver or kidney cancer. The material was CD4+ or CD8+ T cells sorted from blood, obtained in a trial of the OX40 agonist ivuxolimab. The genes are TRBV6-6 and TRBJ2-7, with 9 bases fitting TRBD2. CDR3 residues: CASSRLAAYYEQYF. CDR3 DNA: TGTGCCAGCAGTCGACTAGCGGCGTACTACGAGCAGTACTTC.